This passage covers 26 T cell receptor beta chains from one sample sequenced in a study of OX40 agonist ivuxolimab in advanced cancers. Method: immunoSEQ multiplex PCR; TCRdb's copy keeps in-frame clones and lacks some. The sample has over 60,000 clones; 80% to 90% are singletons. Sample: CD4+ or CD8+ T cells sorted from blood, taken in a trial of the OX40 agonist ivuxolimab. Receptors originate from an adult with an advanced solid tumor such as melanoma, head and neck, liver or kidney cancer.

J is TRBJ1-1 and V is TRBV19; D is uncertain. The V end was cut by 8 bases, the J end by 0 bases, with 13 bases between. The CDR3 length is 14 residues. Germline-derived CDR1 and CDR2 are LNHDA and SQIVND (reference sequence). The CDR3 loop reads CASYPGAMNTEAFF. The CDR3 bases are TGTGCCAGTTACCCGGGAGCAATGAACACTGAAGCTTTCTTT. Full variable domain (rest looked up from reference TRBV19 and TRBJ1-1): DGGITQSPKYLFRKEGQNVTLSCEQNLNHDAMYWYRQDPGQGLRLIYYSQIVNDFQKGDIAEGYSVSREKKESFPLTVTSAQKNPTAFYLCASYPGAMNTEAFFGQGTRLTVV.

This clone turned up a few times. This rearrangement joins TRBV5-1 to TRBJ2-7; D not certain. The CDR3 is made up of 14 amino acids. V was shortened by 1 base and J by 3 bases, with 11 bases between the two germline ends. The germline V gene has CDR1 SGHRS and CDR2 YFSETQ. This CDR3 is CASSLSGTNYEQYF. The DNA for the CDR3 is TGCGCCAGCAGCTTGTCGGGCACGAACTACGAGCAGTACTTC.

This clone was recorded once. The J gene is TRBJ2-7, the V gene TRBV6-5, with TRBD2 identical over 8 bases. V lost 7 bases to trimming and J lost 0 bases; unmatched junction nucleotides: 8. This CDR3 region has 15 residues. Germline assignment: CDR1 MNHEY and CDR2 SVGAGI. CDR3 coding DNA: TGTGCCAGCAAACGGCGGGGGGCCAGCTCCTACGAGCAGTACTTC. This encodes CASKRRGASSYEQYF.

The count of this clone is one. The rearrangement joins TRBV7-3 to TRBJ2-7; no clear D. The V and J ends lost 5 bases and 4 bases respectively, with 9 bases between them. The germline gives CDR1 SGHTA, CDR2 FQGTGA. The CDR3 covers 12 residues. The CDR3 DNA sequence: TGTGCCAGCAGCCGACCCGGGTACGAGCAGTACTTC. This encodes CASSRPGYEQYF.

The CDR3 bases are TGTGCCATCAGTTTCTGGGGGGGGACCGCGAACACCGGGGAGCTGTTTTTT. Its protein is CAISFWGGTANTGELFF. The chain is built from TRBV10-3 and TRBJ2-2, with TRBD2 matching 7 bases. The junction had 9 bases not matched to a gene; V was cut back by 5 bases and J by 0 bases. The CDR3 extends over 17 amino acids. Germline V gene lookup returns CDR1 ENHRY and CDR2 SYGVKD.

The V call is TRBV6-1, the J call TRBJ1-5; tentative D call: TRBD1 (6 bases). The CDR3 runs to 14 residues. V lost 7 bases and J 7 bases, leaving 17 bases between the germline ends. Germline loops: CDR1 MNHNS, CDR2 SASEGT. CDR3: CASTSNGGRQPQHF. The CDR3 nucleotides are TGTGCCAGCACCTCCAACGGGGGGCGGCAGCCCCAGCATTTT.

The rearrangement joins TRBV5-5 to TRBJ1-2; D is perhaps TRBD1 (5 bases). The V end lost 0 bases, the J end lost 1 base, and 13 bases lay between the germline ends. This CDR3 spans 16 amino acids. Germline V gives CDR1 SGHKS, CDR2 YYEKEE (reference sequence). Written as DNA, the CDR3 is TGTGCCAGCAGCTTGGCGAGGCAGGGAGGTAACTATGGCTACACCTTC. This encodes CASSLARQGGNYGYTF.

The chain combines TRBV7-9 with TRBJ1-5; 7 bases are shared with TRBD1. With V trimmed by 4 bases and J by 6 bases, 6 bases remained unmatched. The CDR3 loop spans 14 amino acids. Germline loops: CDR1 SEHNR, CDR2 FQNEAQ (reference sequence). The CDR3 protein is CASSSGGQIQPQHF. In DNA, the CDR3 is TGTGCCAGCAGCTCTGGGGGACAGATTCAGCCCCAGCATTTT. The full variable domain, its missing parts supplied by reference TRBV7-9 and TRBJ1-5, is DTGVSQNPRHKITKRGQNVTFRCDPISEHNRLYWYRQTLGQGPEFLTYFQNEAQLEKSRLLSDRFSAERPKGSFSTLEIQRTEQGDSAMYLCASSSGGQIQPQHFGDGTRLSIL.

The chain uses TRBV6-1 and TRBJ1-1, with a weak D call TRBD1 (6 bases). Germline V lookup: CDR1 MNHNS, CDR2 SASEGT. Trimming removed 4 bases at V and 1 base at J, with 16 bases between. This CDR3 is built from 16 residues. The CDR3 sequence is CASSGEDRLKNTEAFF. CDR3 sequence (DNA): TGTGCCAGCAGTGGGGAAGACAGGCTGAAGAACACTGAAGCTTTCTTT.

The chain combines TRBV12-5 with TRBJ2-1; D tentatively fits TRBD1 or TRBD2 (5 bases each). The CDR3 is 16 amino acids. Germline assignment: CDR1 LGHNT and CDR2 FRNRAP. Trimming cost V 0 bases and J 7 bases, with 16 bases left between them. The CDR3 bases are TGTGCTAGTGGTTTGGTAGTGGGGCTAGCAGGTAATGAGCAGTTCTTC. Amino acid sequence: CASGLVVGLAGNEQFF.

The chain couples TRBV19 to TRBJ2-3; 11 positions match TRBD2. The CDR3 is 17 amino acids. From germline, CDR1 is LNHDA and CDR2 SQIVND (reference sequence). Trimming at V came to 3 bases and at J to 2 bases, leaving 7 bases not matched to a gene. DNA for the CDR3: TGTGCCAGTAGTATTTTAGGGACTAGCGGATCCACAGATACGCAGTATTTT. Its protein product is CASSILGTSGSTDTQYF.

The chain has TRBV10-3 and TRBJ2-3; 9 bases are shared with TRBD1. From germline, CDR1 is ENHRY and CDR2 SYGVKD. Unmatched junction bases numbered 14, after V lost 6 bases and J lost 1 base. The CDR3 length is 18 residues. As DNA, the CDR3 is TGTGCCATCAGGCCGGGACAGGGAGAGGCGGCAGGCACAGATACGCAGTATTTT. This encodes CAIRPGQGEAAGTDTQYF.

The chain combines TRBV7-3 with TRBJ2-1; no firm D call. The CDR3 has 15 amino acids. The germline gives CDR1 SGHTA, CDR2 FQGTGA. V lost 0 bases to trimming and J lost 5 bases, with 11 bases between them. CDR3 DNA: TGTGCCAGCAGCTTAACGTTCTCTAGTAACAATGAGCAGTTCTTC. Translated: CASSLTFSSNNEQFF.

The rearrangement links TRBV5-8 to TRBJ1-5, with D maybe TRBD1 (6 bases). The CDR3 totals 15 residues. Germline values: CDR1 SGHTS, CDR2 YDEGEE. The V and J ends lost 4 bases and 5 bases respectively, with 16 bases between them. The CDR3 region has the DNA TGTGCCAGCAGCGCAGGGGTTACGATTGATCAGCCCCAGCATTTT. Translated, it gives CASSAGVTIDQPQHF.

The chain employs TRBV21-1 and TRBJ1-2; TRBD1, the D gene given by the table, was not confirmed from the DNA. TRBV21-1 is a pseudogene locus. The CDR3 runs to 13 residues. The CDR3 loop is CASSNHRNYGYTF. DNA of the CDR3: TGTGCCAGCAGCAATCACAGAAACTATGGCTACACCTTC.

The V gene is TRBV5-1, the J gene TRBJ2-1, with D perhaps matching TRBD2 (7 bases). The length of the CDR3 is 13 residues. Germline V gene data show CDR1 as SGHRS and CDR2 as YFSETQ. Trimming stripped 2 bases from V and 8 bases from J, with 11 bases between. The CDR3 coding sequence is TGCGCCAGCAGCTTTCAGGGGAGGGATGAGCAGTTCTTC. This gives the protein CASSFQGRDEQFF.

The rearrangement joins TRBV15 to TRBJ2-3; TRBD1 might be the D (6 bases). Per the germline V gene, CDR1 is LNHNV and CDR2 is YYDKDF (reference sequence). V lost 7 bases to trimming and J lost 0 bases, with 11 bases between them. This CDR3 comprises 14 residues. The DNA of the CDR3 is TGTGCCACCACCAGGACAGCTAGCACAGATACGCAGTATTTT. This translates into CATTRTASTDTQYF. Based on the CDR3 plus reference TRBV15 and TRBJ2-3, the full variable domain is DAMVIQNPRYQVTQFGKPVTLSCSQTLNHNVMYWYQQKSSQAPKLLFHYYDKDFNNEADTPDNFQSRRPNTSFCFLDIRSPGLGDTAMYLCATTRTASTDTQYFGPGTRLTVL.

The chain employs TRBV7-3 and TRBJ1-1; 7 bases agree with TRBD1. Germline CDR1 is SGHTA and CDR2 is FQGTGA. After removal of 2 bases from V and 1 base from J, the junction contained 1 base not matched to a gene. The CDR3 contains 14 residues. The CDR3 spells CASSLGTANTEAFF. The CDR3 DNA sequence: TGTGCCAGCAGCTTAGGGACAGCGAACACTGAAGCTTTCTTT.

V usage is TRBV11-1 and J usage is TRBJ2-5; D uncertain. Trimming removed 0 bases from V and 1 base from J, with 6 bases in between. In germline, CDR1 is SGHAT, CDR2 FQDESV (reference sequence). This CDR3 region has 14 residues. CDR3 nucleotides: TGTGCCAGCAGCTTAGCACAAGTCCAAGAGACCCAGTACTTC. This encodes CASSLAQVQETQYF.

The rearrangement links TRBV5-6 to TRBJ1-2; 7 nucleotides align to TRBD1. V lost 4 bases, J lost 7 bases, and 10 bases stayed unmatched. The CDR3 runs 14 residues. Germline V gene sequence: CDR1 SGHDT, CDR2 YYEEEE. The CDR3 protein is CASSLQTGWLGYTF. CDR3 in DNA: TGTGCCAGCAGCCTTCAGACAGGGTGGCTTGGCTACACCTTC.

The chain combines TRBV5-1 with TRBJ2-1; tentatively, D is TRBD1 or TRBD2 (7 bases each). Trimming pared 6 bases from V and 9 bases from J, leaving 31 bases between. CDR3 length: 18 residues. Germline V lookup: CDR1 SGHRS, CDR2 YFSETQ. The CDR3 spells CASTYGQALGRGIPEQFF. CDR3 DNA sequence: TGCGCCAGCACCTACGGACAGGCTCTAGGGCGGGGGATCCCTGAGCAGTTCTTC.

This rearrangement joins TRBV30 to TRBJ1-1, with a possible D match to TRBD1 (5 bases). CDR3 size: 15 residues. In germline, CDR1 is GTSNPN, CDR2 SVGIG (reference sequence). Deletions cut 3 bases from V and 0 bases from J, with 14 bases between. For the CDR3, the DNA is TGTGCCTGGAGGCCGACCGGGACCATGAACACTGAAGCTTTCTTT. Translating gives CAWRPTGTMNTEAFF.

V and J are TRBV9 and TRBJ1-2; 11 nucleotides match TRBD1. J lost 2 bases, V lost 4 bases, and 4 bases had no gene match. Germline V gene sequence: CDR1 SGDLS, CDR2 YYNGEE. This CDR3 contains 15 residues. CDR3 loop: CASSPGDRGNYGYTF. The CDR3 coding sequence is TGTGCCAGCAGCCCGGGGGACAGGGGGAACTATGGCTACACCTTC. The full variable domain, with the rest looked up from reference TRBV9 and TRBJ1-2, is DSGVTQTPKHLITATGQRVTLRCSPRSGDLSVYWYQQSLDQGLQFLIQYYNGEERAKGNILERFSAQQFPDLHSELNLSSLELGDSALYFCASSPGDRGNYGYTFGSGTRLTVV.

The chain is built from TRBV6-5 and TRBJ2-1; no reliable D call. Germline V lookup: CDR1 MNHEY, CDR2 SVGAGI. V gave up 0 bases and J gave up 7 bases, with 10 bases separating them. This CDR3 has 14 amino acids. In DNA, the CDR3 is TGTGCCAGCAGTTACTCTCACGGGTGGAATGAGCAGTTCTTC. It codes for CASSYSHGWNEQFF.

The chain carries TRBV19 and TRBJ1-5; TRBD1 matches 7 bases. V shed 5 bases, J shed 7 bases, and the junction held 14 bases outside the gene matches. CDR3 length: 16 residues. CDR1 is LNHDA, CDR2 SQIVND, per germline (reference sequence). CDR3 in amino acids: CASSPPVDRASQPQHF. As DNA, the CDR3 is TGTGCCAGTAGTCCCCCCGTAGACAGGGCCTCCCAGCCCCAGCATTTT.

J is TRBJ2-7 and V is TRBV5-1; D perhaps matches TRBD2 (6 bases). Germline-derived CDR1 and CDR2 are SGHRS and YFSETQ. The V end was cut by 4 bases, the J end by 6 bases, with 11 bases between. The length of the CDR3 is 12 residues. CDR3 DNA: TGCGCCAGCAGCGCGGACGGGGGCGAGCAGTACTTC. Amino acid sequence: CASSADGGEQYF.